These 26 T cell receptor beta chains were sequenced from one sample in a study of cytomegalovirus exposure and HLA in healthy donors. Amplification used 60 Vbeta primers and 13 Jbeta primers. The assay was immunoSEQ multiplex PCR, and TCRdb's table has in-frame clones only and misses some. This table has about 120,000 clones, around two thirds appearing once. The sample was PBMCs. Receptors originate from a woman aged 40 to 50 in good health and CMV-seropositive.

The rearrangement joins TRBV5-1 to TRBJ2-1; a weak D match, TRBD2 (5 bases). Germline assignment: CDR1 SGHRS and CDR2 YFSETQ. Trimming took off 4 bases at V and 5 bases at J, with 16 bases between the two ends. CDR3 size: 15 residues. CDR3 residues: CASSEDWTINNEQFF. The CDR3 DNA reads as TGCGCCAGCAGCGAGGACTGGACCATCAACAATGAGCAGTTCTTC.

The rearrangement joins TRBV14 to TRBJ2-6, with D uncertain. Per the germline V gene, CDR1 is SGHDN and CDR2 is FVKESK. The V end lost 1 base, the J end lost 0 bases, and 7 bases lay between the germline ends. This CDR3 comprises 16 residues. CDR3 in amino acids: CASSQGVFSGANVLTF. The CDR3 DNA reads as TGTGCCAGCAGCCAAGGAGTGTTCTCTGGGGCCAACGTCCTGACTTTC.

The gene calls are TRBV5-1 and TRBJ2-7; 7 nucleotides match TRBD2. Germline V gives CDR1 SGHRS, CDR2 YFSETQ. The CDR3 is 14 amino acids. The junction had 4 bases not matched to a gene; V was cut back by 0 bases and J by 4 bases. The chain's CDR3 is CASSLGRGRYEQYF. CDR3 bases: TGCGCCAGCAGCTTGGGGCGGGGGAGGTACGAGCAGTACTTC.

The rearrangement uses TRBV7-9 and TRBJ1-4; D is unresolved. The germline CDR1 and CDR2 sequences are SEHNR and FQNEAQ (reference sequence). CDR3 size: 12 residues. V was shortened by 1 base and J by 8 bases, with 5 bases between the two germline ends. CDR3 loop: CASSLGAEKLFF. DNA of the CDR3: TGTGCCAGCAGCTTAGGGGCGGAAAAACTGTTTTTT. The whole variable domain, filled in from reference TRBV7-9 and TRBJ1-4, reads DTGVSQNPRHKITKRGQNVTFRCDPISEHNRLYWYRQTLGQGPEFLTYFQNEAQLEKSRLLSDRFSAERPKGSFSTLEIQRTEQGDSAMYLCASSLGAEKLFFGSGTQLSVL.

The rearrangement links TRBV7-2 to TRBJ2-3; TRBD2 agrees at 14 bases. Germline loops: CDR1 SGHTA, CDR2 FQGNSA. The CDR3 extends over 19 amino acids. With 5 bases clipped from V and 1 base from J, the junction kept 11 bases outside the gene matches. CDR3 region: CASSKTSGRASERTDTQYF. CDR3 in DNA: TGTGCCAGCAGCAAGACTAGCGGGAGGGCCTCTGAACGCACAGATACGCAGTATTTT.

The CDR3 protein is CARSLQKEGKGTDTQYF. CDR3 nucleotides: TGTGCCAGAAGCTTGCAAAAGGAGGGCAAGGGCACAGATACGCAGTATTTT. The rearrangement links TRBV5-3 to TRBJ2-3, with a weak D call TRBD2 (6 bases). TRBV5-3 is filed as an ORF, its function uncertain. CDR3 length: 17 amino acids. Trimming cost V 1 base and J 1 base, with 16 bases left between them.

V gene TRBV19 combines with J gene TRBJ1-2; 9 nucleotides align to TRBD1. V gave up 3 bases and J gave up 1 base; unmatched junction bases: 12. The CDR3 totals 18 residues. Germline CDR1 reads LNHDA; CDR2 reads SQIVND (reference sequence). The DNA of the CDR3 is TGTGCCAGTAGTATGCCGGGACAGGGTTGGTCCTTTAACTATGGCTACACCTTC. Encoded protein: CASSMPGQGWSFNYGYTF.

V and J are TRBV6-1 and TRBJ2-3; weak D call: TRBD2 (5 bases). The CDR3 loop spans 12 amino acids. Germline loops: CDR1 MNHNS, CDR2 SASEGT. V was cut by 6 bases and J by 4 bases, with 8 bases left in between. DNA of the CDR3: TGTGCCAGCAGGAAACTAGCAGATACGCAGTATTTT. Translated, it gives CASRKLADTQYF.

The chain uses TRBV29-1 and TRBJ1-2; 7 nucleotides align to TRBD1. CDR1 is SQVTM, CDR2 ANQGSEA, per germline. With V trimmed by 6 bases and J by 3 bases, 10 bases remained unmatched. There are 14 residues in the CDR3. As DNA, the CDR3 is TGCAGCGTAGACCGGACAGGTAGCGACTATGGCTACACCTTC. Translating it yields CSVDRTGSDYGYTF.

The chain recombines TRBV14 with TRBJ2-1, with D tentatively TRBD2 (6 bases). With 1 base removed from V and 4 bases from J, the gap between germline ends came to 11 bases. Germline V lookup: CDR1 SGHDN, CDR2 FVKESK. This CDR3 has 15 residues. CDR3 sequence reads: CASSQGGGNYNEQFF. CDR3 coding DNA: TGTGCCAGCAGCCAAGGTGGCGGGAATTACAATGAGCAGTTCTTC.

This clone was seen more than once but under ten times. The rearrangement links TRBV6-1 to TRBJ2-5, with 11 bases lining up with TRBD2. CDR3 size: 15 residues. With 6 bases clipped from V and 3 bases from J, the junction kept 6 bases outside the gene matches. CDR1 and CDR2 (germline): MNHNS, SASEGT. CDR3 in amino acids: CASRVAGGGEETQYF. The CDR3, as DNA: TGTGCCAGCAGAGTAGCGGGAGGGGGGGAAGAGACCCAGTACTTC.

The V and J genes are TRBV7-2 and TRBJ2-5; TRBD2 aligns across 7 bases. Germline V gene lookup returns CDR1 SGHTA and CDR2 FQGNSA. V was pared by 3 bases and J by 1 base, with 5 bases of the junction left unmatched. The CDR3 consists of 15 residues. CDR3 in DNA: TGTGCCAGCAGCTTCGCTAGCGGTCCCCAAGAGACCCAGTACTTC. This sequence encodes CASSFASGPQETQYF. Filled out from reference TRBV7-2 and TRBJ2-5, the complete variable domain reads GAGVSQSPSNKVTEKGKDVELRCDPISGHTALYWYRQSLGQGLEFLIYFQGNSAPDKSGLPSDRFSAERTGGSVSTLTIQRTQQEDSAVYLCASSFASGPQETQYFGPGTRLLVL.

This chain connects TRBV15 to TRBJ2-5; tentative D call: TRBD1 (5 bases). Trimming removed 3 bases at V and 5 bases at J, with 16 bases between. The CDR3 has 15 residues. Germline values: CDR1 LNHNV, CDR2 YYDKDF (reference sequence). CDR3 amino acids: CATSRLLRVGETQYF. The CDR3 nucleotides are TGTGCCACCAGCAGGCTACTCAGGGTTGGCGAGACCCAGTACTTC.

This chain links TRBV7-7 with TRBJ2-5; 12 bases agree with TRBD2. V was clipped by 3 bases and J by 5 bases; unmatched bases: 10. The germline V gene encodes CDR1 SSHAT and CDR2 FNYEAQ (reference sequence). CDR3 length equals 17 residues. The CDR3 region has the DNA TGTGCCAGCAGCTTGGGCAGACTAGCGGGAGAGGTTGAGACCCAGTACTTC. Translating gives CASSLGRLAGEVETQYF.

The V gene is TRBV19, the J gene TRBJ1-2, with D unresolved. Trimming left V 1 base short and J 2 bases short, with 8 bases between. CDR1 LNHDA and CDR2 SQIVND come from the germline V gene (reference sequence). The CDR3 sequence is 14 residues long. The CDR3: CASSIGTGNYGYTF. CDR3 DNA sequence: TGTGCCAGTAGTATAGGAACCGGGAACTATGGCTACACCTTC.

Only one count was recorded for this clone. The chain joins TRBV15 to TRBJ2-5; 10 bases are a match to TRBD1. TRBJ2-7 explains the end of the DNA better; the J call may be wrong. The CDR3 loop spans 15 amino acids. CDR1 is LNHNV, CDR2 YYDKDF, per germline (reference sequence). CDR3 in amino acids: CATSTGTGVAYEQYF. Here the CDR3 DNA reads TGTGCCACCAGCACCGGGACAGGGGTTGCCTACGAGCAGTACTTC.

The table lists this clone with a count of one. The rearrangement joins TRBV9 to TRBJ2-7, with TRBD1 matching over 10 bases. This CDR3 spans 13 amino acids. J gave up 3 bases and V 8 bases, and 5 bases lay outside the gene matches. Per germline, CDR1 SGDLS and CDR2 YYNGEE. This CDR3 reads CASSGQGDYEQYF. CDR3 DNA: TGTGCCAGTTCCGGACAGGGGGACTACGAGCAGTACTTC.

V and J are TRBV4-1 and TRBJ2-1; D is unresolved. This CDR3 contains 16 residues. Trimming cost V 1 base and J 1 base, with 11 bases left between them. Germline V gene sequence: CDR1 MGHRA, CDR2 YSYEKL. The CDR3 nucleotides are TGCGCCAGCAGCCAAGCAGACACCCTATCCTACAATGAGCAGTTCTTC. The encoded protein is CASSQADTLSYNEQFF.

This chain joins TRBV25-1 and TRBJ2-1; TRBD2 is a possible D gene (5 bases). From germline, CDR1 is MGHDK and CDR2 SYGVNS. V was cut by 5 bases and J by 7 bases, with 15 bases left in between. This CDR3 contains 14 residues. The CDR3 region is CASSRGSPGNEQFF. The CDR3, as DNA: TGTGCCAGCAGTAGAGGGAGCCCGGGTAATGAGCAGTTCTTC.

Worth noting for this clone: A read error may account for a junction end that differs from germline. CDR3 nucleotides: TGCGCCAGCAGCCCGCTATACCGGGACACTGGGGAGCTGTTTTTT. Translating gives CASSPLYRDTGELFF. The chain combines TRBV4-3 with TRBJ2-2; a weak D match, TRBD1 (6 bases). The CDR3 is 15 residues long. CDR1 and CDR2 from the germline V gene are LGHNA and YSLEER.

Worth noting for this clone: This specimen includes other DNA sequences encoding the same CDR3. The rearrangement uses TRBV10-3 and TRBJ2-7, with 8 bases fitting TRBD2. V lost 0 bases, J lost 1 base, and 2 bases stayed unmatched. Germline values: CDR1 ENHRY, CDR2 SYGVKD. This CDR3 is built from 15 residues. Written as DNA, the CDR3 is TGTGCCATCAGTGAGTCGTTAGCGGGGTCCTACGAGCAGTACTTC. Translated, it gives CAISESLAGSYEQYF.

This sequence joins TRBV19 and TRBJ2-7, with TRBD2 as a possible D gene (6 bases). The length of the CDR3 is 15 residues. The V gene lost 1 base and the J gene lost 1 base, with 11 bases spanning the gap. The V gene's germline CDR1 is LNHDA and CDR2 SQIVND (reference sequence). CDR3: CASSIGGRPSYEQYF. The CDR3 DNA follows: TGTGCCAGTAGTATAGGGGGGAGGCCATCCTACGAGCAGTACTTC.

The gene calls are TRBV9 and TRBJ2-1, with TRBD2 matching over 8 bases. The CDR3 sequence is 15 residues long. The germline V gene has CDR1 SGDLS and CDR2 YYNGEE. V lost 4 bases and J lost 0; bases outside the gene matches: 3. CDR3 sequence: CASSPTSVSYNEQFF. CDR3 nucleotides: TGTGCCAGCAGCCCGACTAGCGTCTCCTACAATGAGCAGTTCTTC. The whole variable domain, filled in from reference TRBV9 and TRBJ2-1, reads DSGVTQTPKHLITATGQRVTLRCSPRSGDLSVYWYQQSLDQGLQFLIQYYNGEERAKGNILERFSAQQFPDLHSELNLSSLELGDSALYFCASSPTSVSYNEQFFGPGTRLTVL.

The CDR3 loop reads CASSLGLAVEQYF. The CDR3 nucleotides are TGTGCCAGCAGCTTGGGACTAGCGGTAGAGCAGTACTTC. V gene TRBV7-8 combines with J gene TRBJ2-7; TRBD2 aligns across 11 bases. The CDR3 totals 13 residues. Germline CDR1 and CDR2: SGHVS and FQNEAQ. With V trimmed by 3 bases and J by 7 bases, 2 bases remained unmatched.

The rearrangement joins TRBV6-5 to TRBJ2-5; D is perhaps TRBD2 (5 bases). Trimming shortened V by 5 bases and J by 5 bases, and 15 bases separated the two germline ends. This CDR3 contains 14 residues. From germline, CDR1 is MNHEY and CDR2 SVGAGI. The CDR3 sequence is CASSPGVRVETQYF. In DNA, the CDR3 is TGTGCCAGCAGTCCCGGGGTCCGAGTGGAGACCCAGTACTTC.

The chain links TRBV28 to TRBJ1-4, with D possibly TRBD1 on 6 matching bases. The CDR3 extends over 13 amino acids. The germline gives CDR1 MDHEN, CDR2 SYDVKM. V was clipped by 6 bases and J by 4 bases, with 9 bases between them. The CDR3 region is CASSQDSNEKLFF. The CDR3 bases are TGTGCCAGCAGCCAGGACAGTAATGAAAAACTGTTTTTT.